Shown below are 19 T cell receptor beta chains from a single sample sequenced in a study of T cells after yellow fever vaccination. TCRdb re-analysed the 5' RACE reads in MiXCR, keeping a single row per CDR3 protein. The sample consists of some 300,000 distinct CDR3 sequences, around 8.6% of them appearing once. The material sequenced was CD4+ T cells sorted from PBMCs, taken 5 days after the yellow fever booster vaccination. The receptor source for this set is a man between 18 and 29 years old who received the YFV17D yellow fever vaccine.

This clonotype has a count of ten or more. The V and J genes are TRBV4-3 and TRBJ1-3; a weak D match, TRBD1 (5 bases). The CDR3 length is 14 residues. CDR1 is LGHNA and CDR2 is YSLEER in the germline V gene. Trimming cost V 0 bases and J 4 bases, with 7 bases left between them. The CDR3 nucleotides read TGCGCCAGCAGCCAAGATCCAGGGGGAAACACCATATATTTT. It specifies CASSQDPGGNTIYF.

The chain combines TRBV11-2 with TRBJ2-3; 7 bases map to TRBD2. The CDR3 extends over 16 amino acids. Germline V gives CDR1 SGHAT, CDR2 FQNNGV. The V segment lost 7 bases and the J segment 6 bases; nucleotides outside the gene matches: 16. The DNA of the CDR3 is TGTGCCAGCACCCGAGGCTTCGGGCACGGGGGGGATACGCAGTATTTT. It encodes CASTRGFGHGGDTQYF.

This clonotype was found many times. The chain uses TRBV7-2 and TRBJ2-1, with D maybe TRBD1 (5 bases). CDR3 length: 13 residues. Trimming took off 1 base at V and 6 bases at J, with 7 bases between the two ends. Germline loops: CDR1 SGHTA, CDR2 FQGNSA. The CDR3 DNA reads as TGTGCCAGCAGCTTAGTCAGGGCCAATGAGCAGTTCTTC. Translation gives CASSLVRANEQFF.

The rearrangement links TRBV11-2 to TRBJ2-5, with D perhaps given as TRBD1 or TRBD2 (5 bases each). This CDR3 region has 14 residues. Germline lookup yields CDR1 SGHAT and CDR2 FQNNGV. Trimming left V 4 bases short and J 5 bases short, with 14 bases between. In DNA form, the CDR3 reads TGTGCCAGCAGCTCATTAGGGGTAGCGGAGACCCAGTACTTC. It is translated as CASSSLGVAETQYF.

The chain has TRBV7-9 and TRBJ1-2; tentative D call: TRBD1 (6 bases). Trimming removed 1 base from V and 2 bases from J, with 11 bases in between. This CDR3 has 15 amino acids. CDR1 and CDR2 from the germline V gene are SEHNR and FQNEAQ (reference sequence). The CDR3 DNA follows: TGTGCCAGCAGCTTAGGGACAGTGATAAACTATGGCTACACCTTC. It encodes CASSLGTVINYGYTF.

The chain joins TRBV21-1 to TRBJ2-3; the tabulated D call, TRBD1, remains unverified against the DNA. TRBV21-1 is a pseudogene locus. The CDR3 has 16 residues. This chain's CDR3 is CASSKESRDRADTQYF. CDR3 DNA: TGTGCCAGCAGCAAAGAGAGTAGGGACAGAGCAGATACGCAGTATTTT.

This clonotype came up many times. V gene TRBV7-8 combines with J gene TRBJ2-2, with D possibly TRBD1 on 5 matching bases. The CDR3 spans 13 residues. The V gene lost 1 base and the J gene lost 6 bases, with 6 bases spanning the gap. The germline V gene has CDR1 SGHVS and CDR2 FQNEAQ. CDR3 bases: TGTGCCAGCAGCTTAGTGGGGCCCGGGGAGCTGTTTTTT. Protein: CASSLVGPGELFF. The complete variable domain, with remaining parts taken from reference TRBV7-8 and TRBJ2-2, reads GAGVSQSPRYKVAKRGQDVALRCDPISGHVSLFWYQQALGQGPEFLTYFQNEAQLDKSGLPSDRFFAERPEGSVSTLKIQRTQQEDSAVYLCASSLVGPGELFFGEGSRLTVL.

The rearrangement joins TRBV5-1 to TRBJ2-3; 10 bases are a match to TRBD1. Germline assignment: CDR1 SGHRS and CDR2 YFSETQ. CDR3 length: 17 amino acids. Trimming cost V 1 base and J 6 bases; bases outside gene matches: 11. The CDR3 region is CASSLTPPGQGLDTQYF. In DNA form, the CDR3 reads TGCGCCAGCAGCTTGACCCCACCGGGACAGGGGTTGGATACGCAGTATTTT.

J is TRBJ2-5 and V is TRBV27; 8 bases fit TRBD1. The V gene's germline CDR1 is MNHEY and CDR2 SMNVEV (reference sequence). Germline trimming cut 6 bases from V and 3 bases from J; bases unmatched to any gene: 6. The CDR3 has 14 amino acids. The CDR3 loop is CASSRLDREETQYF. CDR3 bases: TGTGCCAGCAGCCGGTTGGACAGGGAAGAGACCCAGTACTTC.

The chain has TRBV5-1 and TRBJ2-7; 10 nucleotides agree with TRBD1. CDR3 length: 15 residues. In germline, CDR1 is SGHRS, CDR2 YFSETQ. J was trimmed by 1 base and V by 4 bases; bases with no gene match: 5. CDR3 in DNA: TGCGCCAGCAGCCAGACAGGGGGCCCTTCCTACGAGCAGTACTTC. This gives the protein CASSQTGGPSYEQYF.

This clonotype has only a few counts. The chain is built from TRBV20-1 and TRBJ1-4; perhaps TRBD1 as D (6 bases). The CDR3 spans 11 residues. Germline assignment: CDR1 DFQATT and CDR2 SNEGSKA (reference sequence). V lost 4 bases to trimming and J lost 11 bases, with 11 bases between them. The CDR3 reads CSAKTGWKLFF. As DNA, the CDR3 is TGCAGTGCTAAGACAGGTTGGAAACTGTTTTTT.

This clonotype came up a few times. The V and J genes are TRBV4-2 and TRBJ1-2; unclear D gene. CDR1 is LGHNA, CDR2 YNFKEQ, per germline. The CDR3 loop spans 15 amino acids. V was clipped by 4 bases and J by 0 bases, with 12 bases between them. Here the CDR3 DNA reads TGTGCCAGCAGCCCGACATCCAATTCTAACTATGGCTACACCTTC. Translation: CASSPTSNSNYGYTF.

The chain has TRBV18 and TRBJ1-1, with TRBD1 matching 7 bases. Per the germline V gene, CDR1 is KGHSH and CDR2 is LQKENI. V shed 3 bases, J shed 4 bases, and the junction held 14 bases outside the gene matches. The CDR3 extends over 17 amino acids. The CDR3 DNA reads as TGTGCCAGCTCACCCACACCCGGGACAGTGAGTCCCACTGAAGCTTTCTTT. The encoded protein is CASSPTPGTVSPTEAFF.

The chain is built from TRBV5-4 and TRBJ2-7; D is perhaps TRBD1 (6 bases). Germline V gene lookup returns CDR1 SGHNT and CDR2 YYREEE (reference sequence). V lost 9 bases and J lost 1, with 17 bases in between. This CDR3 is 14 amino acids long. CDR3 in DNA: TGTGCCATCGCGGTCGACAGGCGTTCCTACGAGCAGTACTTC. Translating it yields CAIAVDRRSYEQYF.

The sample holds a few counts of this clonotype. CDR3 loop: CASSLGQAGGYTF. Written as DNA, the CDR3 is TGTGCCAGCAGCTTGGGACAGGCTGGGGGCTACACCTTC. This chain links TRBV12-3 or TRBV12-4 with TRBJ1-2; 8 bases line up with TRBD1. The ends lost 6 bases at V and 8 bases at J; junction bases unmatched: 8. The CDR3 is 13 residues long.

This clonotype has a handful of counts. The V call is TRBV4-2, the J call TRBJ1-2; TRBD1 matches at 9 bases. Germline-derived CDR1 and CDR2 are LGHNA and YNFKEQ. V was pared by 2 bases and J by 3 bases, with 4 bases of the junction left unmatched. The CDR3 runs 15 residues. CDR3 DNA: TGTGCCAGCAGCCAACCTCGGGACAGGGACTATGGCTACACCTTC. Its protein product is CASSQPRDRDYGYTF.

This sequence joins TRBV2 and TRBJ2-4, with D possibly TRBD1 on 6 matching bases. The CDR3 runs to 15 residues. Trimming stripped 7 bases from V and 1 base from J, with 14 bases between. The V gene's germline CDR1 is SNHLY and CDR2 FYNNEI. CDR3 loop: CASTSGQSAKNIQYF. As DNA, the CDR3 is TGTGCCAGCACCTCCGGACAGTCCGCCAAAAACATTCAGTACTTC.

This clonotype was found many times. The chain carries TRBV7-9 and TRBJ1-2, with D unresolved. Germline CDR1 reads SEHNR; CDR2 reads FQNEAQ (reference sequence). V gave up 1 base and J gave up 4 bases, with 10 bases separating them. This CDR3 contains 14 residues. CDR3 amino acids: CASSLVGPFYGYTF. Here the CDR3 DNA reads TGTGCCAGCAGCTTAGTTGGTCCTTTCTATGGCTACACCTTC.

This chain uses TRBV20-1 with TRBJ1-1, with no clear D. This CDR3 is 11 amino acids long. Trimming removed 6 bases at V and 6 bases at J, with 11 bases between. Germline V gene sequence: CDR1 DFQATT, CDR2 SNEGSKA (reference sequence). The CDR3 nucleotides are TGCAGTGCGCCCCAGATTGCTGAAGCTTTCTTT. Residues: CSAPQIAEAFF.